This T cell receptor beta chain is drawn from a study of T cells after yellow fever vaccination. Study findings and constraints: Researchers report a weaker secondary response that nonetheless peaked faster, day 5 versus 15.

This clonotype occurred once. Its antigen is not known. Given a much more abundant clone one base away, this may be a read error. CDR1 is DFQATT and CDR2 is SNEGSKA in the germline V gene (reference sequence). With 6 bases clipped from V and 7 bases from J, the junction kept 9 bases outside the gene matches. CDR3 length: 14 residues. 5'RACE template switching added a universal primer site and UMIs to TCR cDNA. TCRdb itself ran the 5' RACE reads through MiXCR, one entry per CDR3 protein. The table includes 200,000 to 300,000 distinct CDR3 sequences, roughly 6.8% detected once. This clonotype was obtained from a man younger than 45 who received the YFV17D yellow fever vaccine. The material sequenced was CD4+ T cells sorted from PBMCs, taken on the day of the yellow fever booster vaccination. V usage is TRBV20-1 and J usage is TRBJ2-1; 10 bases agree with TRBD2. The CDR3 DNA follows: TGCAGTGCCCTGCTAGCGGGAGCTCAGAATGAGCAGTTCTTC. Protein product: CSALLAGAQNEQFF.